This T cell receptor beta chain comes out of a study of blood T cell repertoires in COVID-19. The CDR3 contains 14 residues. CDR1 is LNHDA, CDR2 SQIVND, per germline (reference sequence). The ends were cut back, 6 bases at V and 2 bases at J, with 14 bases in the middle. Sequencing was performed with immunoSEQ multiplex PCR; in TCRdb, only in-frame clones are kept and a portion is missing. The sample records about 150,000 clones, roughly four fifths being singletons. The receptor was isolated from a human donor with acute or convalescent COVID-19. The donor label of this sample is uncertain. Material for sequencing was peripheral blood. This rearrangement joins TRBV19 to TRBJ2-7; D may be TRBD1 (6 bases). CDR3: CASSRTASAYEQYF. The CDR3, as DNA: TGTGCCAGTAGCCGGACAGCGAGTGCCTACGAGCAGTACTTC.